These 16 T cell receptor beta chains originate from one sample sequenced in a study of cytomegalovirus exposure and HLA in healthy donors. Primers for the PCR totalled 60 Vbeta and 13 Jbeta. TCRdb's copy holds only in-frame clones and misses some; the assay was immunoSEQ multiplex PCR. Counted here are approximately 79,000 clones, 60% to 85% occurring once; the ten biggest clones make up about 22%. The source material was PBMCs. Receptor source: a woman aged 40 to 50 in good health and CMV-seropositive.

This clone was seen a single time. The chain uses TRBV29-1 and TRBJ1-5; TRBD1 is a possible D gene (5 bases). The germline V and J ends were trimmed by 4 bases and 4 bases, with 11 bases remaining between them. The germline gives CDR1 SQVTM, CDR2 ANQGSEA. The length of the CDR3 is 13 residues. CDR3 sequence (DNA): TGCAGCGTTGGGGCAGGGCGTAATCAGCCCCAGCATTTT. Translation gives CSVGAGRNQPQHF. The full variable domain, in which reference TRBV29-1 and TRBJ1-5 provide the parts outside the CDR3, is SAVISQKPSRDICQRGTSLTIQCQVDSQVTMMFWYRQQPGQSLTLIATANQGSEATYESGFVIDKFPISRPNLTFSTLTVSNMSPEDSSIYLCSVGAGRNQPQHFGDGTRLSIL.

The CDR3 loop is CATSREQAQDEQYF. The CDR3 coding sequence is TGTGCCACCAGCAGAGAACAGGCTCAAGACGAGCAGTACTTC. J is TRBJ2-7 and V is TRBV15; D is possibly TRBD1 (5 bases). Germline V CDR1 and CDR2: LNHNV, YYDKDF (reference sequence). The CDR3 is 14 amino acids. The germline V and J ends were trimmed by 0 bases and 5 bases, with 11 bases remaining between them.

This clone was recorded only once. This chain connects TRBV10-3 to TRBJ2-5, with TRBD2 as a possible D gene (7 bases). Germline CDR1 is ENHRY and CDR2 is SYGVKD. The V and J ends lost 6 bases and 1 base respectively, with 18 bases between them. The CDR3 length is 16 residues. The CDR3, as DNA: TGTGCCATCAGCCCTAGGGGGAGCGGGGTCCAAGAGACCCAGTACTTC. Amino acids: CAISPRGSGVQETQYF.

V gene TRBV6-5 combines with J gene TRBJ2-3; TRBD2 matches at 7 bases. This CDR3 has 15 amino acids. Germline CDR1 and CDR2: MNHEY and SVGAGI. V was clipped by 6 bases and J by 2 bases; unmatched bases: 8. The CDR3 DNA is TGTGCCAGCAGCGAGGCGCGGGGGATCACAGATACGCAGTATTTT. It specifies CASSEARGITDTQYF.

V is TRBV9 and J is TRBJ2-1, with 9 positions matching TRBD2. CDR1 and CDR2 (germline): SGDLS, YYNGEE. Unmatched junction bases numbered 9, after V lost 2 bases and J lost 6 bases. This CDR3 has 16 amino acids. Here the CDR3 DNA reads TGTGCCAGCAGCGTCCGAACCGGGACTAGCCGCAATGAGCAGTTCTTC. It codes for CASSVRTGTSRNEQFF.

The V call is TRBV30, the J call TRBJ2-1; TRBD2 matches at 7 bases. V gave up 2 bases and J gave up 7 bases; unmatched junction bases: 2. The length of the CDR3 is 12 residues. Germline V gives CDR1 GTSNPN, CDR2 SVGIG (reference sequence). The CDR3 nucleotides read TGTGCCTGGAGTATGGGGGGGAATGAGCAGTTCTTC. This sequence encodes CAWSMGGNEQFF.

This clone appeared a few times. The chain uses TRBV6-5 and TRBJ1-2; TRBD1 aligns across 9 bases. This CDR3 is built from 14 residues. The V and J ends lost 5 bases and 8 bases, in that order; junction bases with no gene match: 9. Germline V CDR1 and CDR2: MNHEY, SVGAGI. The CDR3 reads CASSRTGEVMGYTF. The CDR3 DNA reads as TGTGCCAGCAGTCGGACAGGGGAGGTAATGGGCTACACCTTC.

This clone has just one count. This chain uses TRBV2 with TRBJ2-7, with 7 bases lining up with TRBD2. The germline CDR1 and CDR2 sequences are SNHLY and FYNNEI. CDR3 length: 13 amino acids. V gave up 6 bases and J gave up 3 bases; unmatched junction bases: 5. The CDR3 sequence: CASRGGTGYEQYF. For the CDR3, the DNA is TGTGCCAGCAGGGGGGGGACGGGCTACGAGCAGTACTTC.

The V call is TRBV10-3, the J call TRBJ2-3; possibly TRBD2 for D (6 bases). This CDR3 has 12 residues. V lost 7 bases and J 6 bases, leaving 11 bases between the germline ends. Germline CDR1 ENHRY, CDR2 SYGVKD. The CDR3 protein is CAIKPAGDTQYF. The CDR3 DNA reads TGTGCCATCAAACCGGCGGGGGATACGCAGTATTTT.

The chain combines TRBV6-5 with TRBJ1-1; D not certain. The CDR3 sequence is 15 residues long. Germline V gene data show CDR1 as MNHEY and CDR2 as SVGAGI. V lost 5 bases and J 1 base, leaving 14 bases between the germline ends. For the CDR3, the DNA is TGTGCCAGCAGTACCAACAGCTTTCAGAACACTGAAGCTTTCTTT. This codes for CASSTNSFQNTEAFF.

V is TRBV15 and J is TRBJ1-5, with unresolved D. This CDR3 comprises 16 residues. Germline assignment: CDR1 LNHNV and CDR2 YYDKDF (reference sequence). Trimming removed 5 bases at V and 2 bases at J, with 16 bases between. CDR3 residues: CATSPLEVMGNQPQHF. CDR3 sequence (DNA): TGTGCCACCAGCCCCCTAGAGGTGATGGGCAATCAGCCCCAGCATTTT.

The chain joins TRBV2 to TRBJ2-3; D unresolved. There are 11 residues in the CDR3. In germline, CDR1 is SNHLY, CDR2 FYNNEI. Trimming shortened V by 6 bases and J by 5 bases, and 6 bases separated the two germline ends. As DNA, the CDR3 is TGTGCCAGCAGAATTCAAGATACGCAGTATTTT. This translates into CASRIQDTQYF.

The J gene is TRBJ2-3, the V gene TRBV11-1; 9 bases fit TRBD1. After removal of 3 bases from V and 2 bases from J, the junction contained 6 bases not matched to a gene. This CDR3 has 16 amino acids. CDR1 is SGHAT, CDR2 FQDESV, per germline (reference sequence). CDR3 region: CASSFSDRGNTDTQYF. The CDR3 DNA sequence: TGTGCCAGCAGCTTTTCCGACAGGGGGAACACAGATACGCAGTATTTT.

V and J are TRBV2 and TRBJ1-1; D remains unclear. The CDR3 covers 11 residues. V dropped 6 bases and J dropped 6 bases, with 8 bases sitting between them. In germline, CDR1 is SNHLY, CDR2 FYNNEI. The CDR3 sequence is CASRHAAEAFF. CDR3 nucleotide sequence: TGTGCCAGCAGGCACGCGGCTGAAGCTTTCTTT.

The chain combines TRBV4-1 with TRBJ1-1; D is perhaps TRBD1 (5 bases). From germline, CDR1 is MGHRA and CDR2 YSYEKL. This CDR3 spans 15 amino acids. V gave up 0 bases and J gave up 1 base, with 9 bases separating them. The CDR3 coding sequence is TGCGCCAGCAGCCAAGATCTCGGGGGGAACACTGAAGCTTTCTTT. Its translation: CASSQDLGGNTEAFF.

The V and J genes are TRBV27 and TRBJ2-1, with 9 bases identical to TRBD1. This CDR3 has 18 amino acids. V was clipped by 5 bases and J by 3 bases; unmatched bases: 14. Germline V CDR1 and CDR2: MNHEY, SMNVEV (reference sequence). The CDR3 sequence is CASSTTRGQGHVYNEQFF. CDR3 nucleotide sequence: TGTGCCAGCAGTACGACCAGAGGACAGGGGCATGTCTACAATGAGCAGTTCTTC.